The 22 T cell receptor beta chains below come from one sample, sequenced in a study of T cells in Graves' hyperthyroidism and ophthalmopathy. What was amplified from RNA transcripts were TCR beta CDR3 regions. RT-PCR in the first round (using the HTBI primer set) targeted the TCR CDR3. TCRdb passed the multiplex PCR reads through MiXCR, listing each CDR3 protein once. The repertoire holds 600,000 to 650,000 distinct CDR3 sequences, with under 25% as singletons. The material sequenced was blood. These receptors were collected from a man under 40 with Graves' ophthalmopathy.

The sample holds many counts of this clonotype. The CDR3 here is CASSFGTGRGNEQFF. The CDR3 nucleotides read TGTGCCAGCAGTTTTGGAACCGGCCGGGGAAATGAGCAGTTCTTC. The chain carries TRBV28 and TRBJ2-1; TRBD2 is a possible D gene (5 bases). V shed 3 bases and J shed 7 bases, with 16 bases lying between them. Germline CDR1 reads MDHEN; CDR2 reads SYDVKM. This CDR3 is built from 15 residues. Complete variable domain (other parts from reference TRBV28 and TRBJ2-1): DVKVTQSSRYLVKRTGEKVFLECVQDMDHENMFWYRQDPGLGLRLIYFSYDVKMKEKGDIPEGYSVSREKKERFSLILESASTNQTSMYLCASSFGTGRGNEQFFGPGTRLTVL.

V and J are TRBV27 and TRBJ2-3; D is tentatively TRBD1 or TRBD2 (6 bases each). The length of the CDR3 is 16 residues. Germline-derived CDR1 and CDR2 are MNHEY and SMNVEV (reference sequence). V lost 2 bases, J lost 1 base, and 13 bases lay in between. CDR3 nucleotide sequence: TGTGCCAGCAGTTTACTGGAGGGGGTTGGCACAGATACGCAGTATTTT. Amino acid sequence: CASSLLEGVGTDTQYF.

This clonotype has ten or more counts. This chain links TRBV20-1 with TRBJ2-2; 8 bases are shared with TRBD2. Germline V gene lookup returns CDR1 DFQATT and CDR2 SNEGSKA (reference sequence). The V and J ends lost 0 bases and 3 bases, in that order; junction bases with no gene match: 3. The CDR3 covers 15 residues. The CDR3 region has the DNA TGCAGTGCTAGAGATATCGGGAGGGACACCGGGGAGCTGTTTTTT. Its protein product is CSARDIGRDTGELFF.

In its sample, this clonotype was seen many times. The V call is TRBV6-1, the J call TRBJ2-2; 14 bases align to TRBD2. Per the germline V gene, CDR1 is MNHNS and CDR2 is SASEGT. The CDR3 contains 16 residues. The V gene end was trimmed by 4 bases and the J gene end by 5 bases; junction bases not matched to a gene: 3. The CDR3 DNA is TGTGCCAGCAGTGGAGGGACTAGCGGGAGTACCGGGGAGCTGTTTTTT. Its translation: CASSGGTSGSTGELFF.

The J gene is TRBJ2-1, the V gene TRBV15; 10 bases fit TRBD2. The CDR3 sequence is 18 residues long. Germline trimming cut 4 bases from V and 3 bases from J; bases unmatched to any gene: 12. Germline assignment: CDR1 LNHNV and CDR2 YYDKDF (reference sequence). The CDR3 is CATSKALSAGGYYNEQFF. CDR3 coding DNA: TGTGCCACCAGCAAAGCCCTCTCAGCGGGAGGGTACTACAATGAGCAGTTCTTC.

This clonotype showed up many times. V is TRBV28 and J is TRBJ1-2; 8 nucleotides agree with TRBD1. Trimming cost V 2 bases and J 0 bases; bases outside gene matches: 2. The CDR3 has 15 residues. Germline V gene data show CDR1 as MDHEN and CDR2 as SYDVKM. The CDR3 sequence: CASSLGTGSNYGYTF. The CDR3 nucleotides are TGTGCCAGCAGTTTAGGGACAGGATCTAACTATGGCTACACCTTC.

The V and J genes are TRBV6-5 and TRBJ2-7, with 9 bases fitting TRBD2. Per the germline V gene, CDR1 is MNHEY and CDR2 is SVGAGI. The junction had 2 bases not matched to a gene; V was cut back by 2 bases and J by 6 bases. The CDR3 is made up of 13 amino acids. DNA of the CDR3: TGTGCCAGCAGTTACCTTAGCGGGAGCGAGCAGTACTTC. Translating it yields CASSYLSGSEQYF.

This clonotype was seen once. J is TRBJ1-5 and V is TRBV11-2; 7 nucleotides line up with TRBD1. Trimming removed 5 bases from V and 5 bases from J; junction bases left unmatched: 6. CDR1 is SGHAT, CDR2 FQNNGV, per germline. This CDR3 has 14 residues. DNA of the CDR3: TGTGCCAGCAGCCCAACAGGGGATGATCAGCCCCAGCATTTT. Its translation: CASSPTGDDQPQHF.

This chain connects TRBV20-1 to TRBJ2-3, with D possibly being TRBD2 (7 bases). This CDR3 is 15 amino acids long. Germline loops: CDR1 DFQATT, CDR2 SNEGSKA (reference sequence). Trimming removed 2 bases from V and 2 bases from J, with 14 bases in between. The CDR3 spells CSARKGGGPTDTQYF. The DNA of the CDR3 is TGCAGTGCTAGAAAGGGGGGGGGACCCACAGATACGCAGTATTTT.

J is TRBJ2-7 and V is TRBV28, with TRBD2 matching 8 bases. The CDR3 sequence is 14 residues long. The V gene end was trimmed by 6 bases and the J gene end by 0 bases; junction bases not matched to a gene: 4. Germline CDR1 MDHEN, CDR2 SYDVKM. CDR3 protein: CASRKRETSYEQYF. In DNA, the CDR3 is TGTGCCAGCAGGAAGCGGGAGACCTCCTACGAGCAGTACTTC. The complete variable domain, with remaining parts taken from reference TRBV28 and TRBJ2-7, reads DVKVTQSSRYLVKRTGEKVFLECVQDMDHENMFWYRQDPGLGLRLIYFSYDVKMKEKGDIPEGYSVSREKKERFSLILESASTNQTSMYLCASRKRETSYEQYFGPGTRLTVT.

The chain recombines TRBV5-1 with TRBJ2-7; D is tentatively TRBD1 or TRBD2 (5 bases each). From germline, CDR1 is SGHRS and CDR2 YFSETQ. Trimming cost V 2 bases and J 1 base, with 16 bases left between them. The CDR3 sequence is 16 residues long. The CDR3 spells CASSLMGVGNSYEQYF. CDR3 DNA sequence: TGCGCCAGCAGCTTAATGGGGGTGGGAAATTCCTACGAGCAGTACTTC.

This clonotype came up many times. The chain couples TRBV4-1 to TRBJ2-7; 10 bases are a match to TRBD2. V trimming: 4 bases; J trimming: 5 bases; junction bases outside the gene matches: 8. The CDR3 loop spans 15 amino acids. Germline V gene lookup returns CDR1 MGHRA and CDR2 YSYEKL. The CDR3 protein is CASSRGIAGGDEQYF. CDR3 nucleotides: TGCGCCAGCAGCCGTGGTATAGCGGGAGGAGACGAGCAGTACTTC.

CDR3 coding DNA: TGTGCCAGCAGTCATGAGGGGACCCGGGCAACTCAGCCCCAGCATTTT. It encodes CASSHEGTRATQPQHF. The chain uses TRBV27 and TRBJ1-5; the D gene is possibly TRBD1 (5 bases). The length of the CDR3 is 16 residues. Germline V gives CDR1 MNHEY, CDR2 SMNVEV (reference sequence). The ends were cut back, 5 bases at V and 6 bases at J, with 20 bases in the middle.

This clonotype was observed a handful of times. The chain combines TRBV19 with TRBJ2-2; weak D call: TRBD2 (5 bases). The V and J ends lost 10 bases and 0 bases respectively, with 15 bases between them. Germline V gene sequence: CDR1 LNHDA, CDR2 SQIVND (reference sequence). This CDR3 has 15 amino acids. The CDR3 nucleotides are TGTGCCACCAACCCGGGGTGGACGAACACCGGGGAGCTGTTTTTT. Residues: CATNPGWTNTGELFF.

This clonotype was found a few times. V gene TRBV13 combines with J gene TRBJ2-3; possibly TRBD1 or TRBD2 for D (5 bases each). The CDR3 sequence is 14 residues long. V was trimmed by 5 bases and J by 4 bases, leaving 13 bases between them. CDR1 and CDR2 from the germline V gene are PRHDT and FYEKMQ (reference sequence). The CDR3 spells CASSNEGYSDTQYF. CDR3 in DNA: TGTGCCAGCAGCAACGAGGGGTACTCAGATACGCAGTATTTT.

For this clonotype: Being one base from a much bigger clone, this may be a read error. The V gene is TRBV2, the J gene TRBJ2-7; TRBD2 might be the D (6 bases). This CDR3 comprises 13 residues. V lost 6 bases and J 1 base, leaving 10 bases between the germline ends. Germline CDR1 SNHLY, CDR2 FYNNEI. CDR3 in amino acids: CASRPSESYEQYF. CDR3 in DNA: TGTGCCAGCAGGCCTAGCGAATCCTACGAGCAGTACTTC.

This clonotype was seen more than once but under ten times. The rearrangement links TRBV18 to TRBJ1-2; the D is unclear. V was trimmed by 3 bases and J by 6 bases, leaving 5 bases between them. From germline, CDR1 is KGHSH and CDR2 LQKENI. The CDR3 is 11 residues long. CDR3 nucleotides: TGTGCCAGCTCACCGGCGGATGGCTACACCTTC. Protein: CASSPADGYTF.

At least ten counts were recorded for this clonotype. This chain connects TRBV6-1 to TRBJ2-7; 15 bases are a match to TRBD2. The CDR3 runs 17 residues. J was trimmed by 4 bases and V by 6 bases; bases with no gene match: 10. CDR1 and CDR2 from the germline V gene are MNHNS and SASEGT. The CDR3 spells CASSGLAGGPVLYEQYF. The CDR3 DNA reads as TGTGCCAGCAGCGGACTAGCGGGAGGGCCAGTGTTGTACGAGCAGTACTTC.

J is TRBJ2-2 and V is TRBV7-3; TRBD1 aligns across 9 bases. Germline lookup yields CDR1 SGHTA and CDR2 FQGTGA. The CDR3 sequence is 18 residues long. With V trimmed by 0 bases and J by 1 base, 6 bases remained unmatched. CDR3 DNA sequence: TGTGCCAGCAGCTTAACGGGCGGGACAGGGATGAACACCGGGGAGCTGTTTTTT. Translated, it gives CASSLTGGTGMNTGELFF.

This clonotype was recorded a few times. The rearrangement joins TRBV6-1 to TRBJ2-7; D unresolved. V was cut by 6 bases and J by 0 bases, with 12 bases left in between. The CDR3 contains 14 residues. Germline V lookup: CDR1 MNHNS, CDR2 SASEGT. CDR3 in DNA: TGTGCCAGCAGGGAGCGATTCGGCTCCTACGAGCAGTACTTC. This translates into CASRERFGSYEQYF.

In its sample, this clonotype was seen a few times. The chain joins TRBV30 to TRBJ1-3; no clear D. Trimming left V 4 bases short and J 4 bases short, with 11 bases between. Per the germline V gene, CDR1 is GTSNPN and CDR2 is SVGIG (reference sequence). This CDR3 comprises 13 residues. The chain's CDR3 is CAWIRSNGNTIYF. For the CDR3, the DNA is TGTGCCTGGATCCGGTCCAACGGAAACACCATATATTTT. Looking up the rest from reference TRBV30 and TRBJ1-3 gives the full variable domain: SQTIHQWPATLVQPVGSPLSLECTVEGTSNPNLYWYRQAAGRGLQLLFYSVGIGQISSEVPQNLSASRPQDRQFILSSKKLLLSDSGFYLCAWIRSNGNTIYFGEGSWLTVV.

In its sample, this clonotype was seen a few times. V is TRBV20-1 and J is TRBJ2-7; 9 positions agree with TRBD1. Trimming at V came to 2 bases and at J to 4 bases, leaving 18 bases not matched to a gene. The germline CDR1 and CDR2 sequences are DFQATT and SNEGSKA (reference sequence). CDR3 length: 18 amino acids. CDR3 nucleotide sequence: TGCAGTGCTAGAAGAAAAGACCGGGACAGGGTGAATGAGTACGAGCAGTACTTC. This sequence encodes CSARRKDRDRVNEYEQYF.